The 15 T cell receptor beta chains below come from one sample, sequenced in a study of T cell repertoires in cytomegalovirus infection. Via MiXCR, TCRdb re-called the reads, giving one row per CDR3 protein. The sample yields approximately 300,000 distinct CDR3 sequences, 20% to 25% seen once. These receptors have no known antigen. The material sequenced was cultured PBMCs, taken from culture after CMV antigen stimulation. The receptors shown here come from a human donor in good health (CMV status not recorded). Some clones in this sample may be carry-over from other donors' samples.

The rearrangement joins TRBV28 to TRBJ1-2, with D maybe TRBD1 (5 bases). Germline values: CDR1 MDHEN, CDR2 SYDVKM. V lost 7 bases and J lost 5, with 14 bases in between. The CDR3 totals 13 residues. The CDR3 DNA reads as TGTGCCAGCATTGAGGCTGGGGGGTATGGCTACACCTTC. Translated: CASIEAGGYGYTF.

This clonotype was seen more than once but under ten times. The chain joins TRBV4-1 to TRBJ2-2; 8 bases are shared with TRBD2. Losses at the gene ends were 4 bases for V and 1 base for J; bases not matched to a gene: 8. Germline loops: CDR1 MGHRA, CDR2 YSYEKL. CDR3 length: 17 amino acids. The CDR3 bases are TGCGCCAGCAGCCCGCTGGGAGCGGGGGTGAACACCGGGGAGCTGTTTTTT. This sequence encodes CASSPLGAGVNTGELFF.

The chain carries TRBV5-6 and TRBJ2-3; D ambiguous. CDR3 size: 15 residues. The V gene lost 6 bases and the J gene lost 0 bases, with 14 bases spanning the gap. Germline assignment: CDR1 SGHDT and CDR2 YYEEEE. The CDR3 sequence: CASTLPGWSTDTQYF. The CDR3 bases are TGTGCCAGCACCCTGCCAGGCTGGAGCACAGATACGCAGTATTTT.

This clonotype was seen a handful of times. The chain joins TRBV29-1 to TRBJ2-5; 7 bases are a match to TRBD2. Trimming removed 7 bases from V and 3 bases from J; junction bases left unmatched: 2. Per germline, CDR1 SQVTM and CDR2 ANQGSEA. The CDR3 has 11 residues. Here the CDR3 DNA reads TGCAGCGGGGAGGGAAAAGAGACCCAGTACTTC. It encodes CSGEGKETQYF.

This clonotype was counted at least ten times. J is TRBJ2-3 and V is TRBV7-8; 8 nucleotides match TRBD2. CDR3 length: 18 residues. V shed 6 bases, J shed 0 bases, and the junction held 14 bases outside the gene matches. Germline V CDR1 and CDR2: SGHVS, FQNEAQ. The CDR3 here is CASRSAGGPPTSTDTQYF. CDR3 bases: TGTGCCAGCAGGTCGGCGGGAGGCCCACCTACTAGCACAGATACGCAGTATTTT. The complete variable domain, with remaining parts taken from reference TRBV7-8 and TRBJ2-3, reads GAGVSQSPRYKVAKRGQDVALRCDPISGHVSLFWYQQALGQGPEFLTYFQNEAQLDKSGLPSDRFFAERPEGSVSTLKIQRTQQEDSAVYLCASRSAGGPPTSTDTQYFGPGTRLTVL.

The rearrangement uses TRBV6-2 or TRBV6-3 and TRBJ1-6; perhaps TRBD1 as D (5 bases). The germline CDR1 and CDR2 sequences are MNHEY and SVGEGT. V was cut by 6 bases and J by 6 bases, with 12 bases left in between. The CDR3 is 14 amino acids. Here the CDR3 reads CASRLGTPNSPLHF. The CDR3 DNA sequence: TGTGCCAGCAGACTCGGGACGCCTAATTCACCCCTCCACTTT.

In this sample, this clonotype turned up many times. The chain uses TRBV11-2 and TRBJ2-3; possibly TRBD1 for D (5 bases). Trimming took 0 bases from V and 4 from J, leaving 8 bases between them. CDR1 SGHAT and CDR2 FQNNGV come from the germline V gene. The CDR3 runs to 14 residues. CDR3 sequence reads: CASSLDPGPDTQYF. The CDR3 DNA follows: TGTGCCAGCAGCTTAGATCCAGGGCCAGATACGCAGTATTTT. The whole variable domain, remainder taken from reference TRBV11-2 and TRBJ2-3, is EAGVAQSPRYKIIEKRQSVAFWCNPISGHATLYWYQQILGQGPKLLIQFQNNGVVDDSQLPKDRFSAERLKGVDSTLKIQPAKLEDSAVYLCASSLDPGPDTQYFGPGTRLTVL.

The chain links TRBV6-2 or TRBV6-3 to TRBJ2-7, with 12 positions matching TRBD1. With V trimmed by 2 bases and J by 6 bases, 5 bases remained unmatched. CDR3 length equals 15 residues. Germline V gene data show CDR1 as MNHEY and CDR2 as SVGEGT. The CDR3 DNA reads TGTGCCAGCAGTTACATGGGACAGGGGGCCGGCGAGCAGTACTTC. Protein: CASSYMGQGAGEQYF.

The chain carries TRBV20-1 and TRBJ2-4; possibly TRBD1 or TRBD2 for D (6 bases each). The ends were cut back, 5 bases at V and 3 bases at J, with 23 bases in the middle. Germline CDR1 is DFQATT and CDR2 is SNEGSKA (reference sequence). The CDR3 is made up of 17 amino acids. CDR3 sequence reads: CSAPPPGATGGKNIQYF. Written as DNA, the CDR3 is TGCAGTGCTCCACCCCCAGGGGCCACCGGGGGCAAAAACATTCAGTACTTC.

V usage is TRBV7-3 and J usage is TRBJ2-3; the D gene could be TRBD1 or TRBD2 (7 bases each). This CDR3 has 20 amino acids. CDR1 and CDR2 (germline): SGHTA, FQGTGA. Trimming stripped 1 base from V and 1 base from J, with 24 bases between. The CDR3 region is CASSLIPPPRGRAGTDTQYF. The CDR3 DNA is TGTGCCAGCAGCTTAATCCCGCCGCCCAGGGGGAGGGCCGGCACAGATACGCAGTATTTT.

This clonotype occurred many times. The rearrangement joins TRBV7-2 to TRBJ1-2; D unclear. CDR1 and CDR2 (germline): SGHTA, FQGNSA. The V end lost 5 bases, the J end lost 4 bases, and 20 bases lay between the germline ends. The CDR3 covers 16 residues. The CDR3 sequence: CASSDRGQALGYGYTF. The CDR3 DNA reads as TGTGCCAGCAGCGACCGAGGGCAGGCTTTAGGCTATGGCTACACCTTC.

V is TRBV7-8 and J is TRBJ1-5; no clear D. Germline-derived CDR1 and CDR2 are SGHVS and FQNEAQ. The CDR3 sequence is 15 residues long. Trimming left V 2 bases short and J 9 bases short, with 17 bases between. In nucleotides, the CDR3 is TGTGCCAGCAGCTTACCCCCAGCCACCGCTTGGCCCCAGCATTTT. This codes for CASSLPPATAWPQHF. The whole variable domain, remainder taken from reference TRBV7-8 and TRBJ1-5, is GAGVSQSPRYKVAKRGQDVALRCDPISGHVSLFWYQQALGQGPEFLTYFQNEAQLDKSGLPSDRFFAERPEGSVSTLKIQRTQQEDSAVYLCASSLPPATAWPQHFGDGTRLSIL.

The table lists this clonotype with a few counts. The rearrangement joins TRBV6-1 to TRBJ2-1; 8 nucleotides line up with TRBD2. V trimming: 2 bases; J trimming: 8 bases; junction bases outside the gene matches: 8. CDR1 is MNHNS, CDR2 SASEGT, per germline. The CDR3 runs to 15 residues. CDR3 in DNA: TGTGCCAGCAGTGAATTTACGGGAGGGCCTTATGAGCAGTTCTTC. It is translated as CASSEFTGGPYEQFF.

This clonotype occurred many times. The V gene is TRBV7-2, the J gene TRBJ2-3; the match to TRBD2 covers 12 bases. The CDR3 is 16 amino acids. Germline lookup yields CDR1 SGHTA and CDR2 FQGNSA. Unmatched junction bases numbered 2, after V lost 4 bases and J lost 0 bases. The CDR3 DNA reads as TGTGCCAGCAGCTCCCTAGCGGGAGGGAGCACAGATACGCAGTATTTT. This sequence encodes CASSSLAGGSTDTQYF.

This clonotype was picked up a small number of times. The chain uses TRBV20-1 and TRBJ1-1, with 8 bases aligning to TRBD1. Germline lookup yields CDR1 DFQATT and CDR2 SNEGSKA (reference sequence). The CDR3 is made up of 14 amino acids. J was trimmed by 4 bases and V by 0 bases; bases with no gene match: 4. CDR3 in amino acids: CSARDQGARTEAFF. The CDR3 DNA follows: TGCAGTGCTAGAGACCAGGGGGCTCGCACTGAAGCTTTCTTT.